The 21 T cell receptor beta chains in this list originate from one sample, sequenced in a study of shared T cell receptors in the human thymus. The protocol was immunoSEQ multiplex PCR, while the TCRdb copy is restricted to in-frame clones and leaves out a portion. The sample yields hundreds of thousands of clones, roughly 90% seen once. These data also featured in a second study, about human thymus T cells.

The sample was thymocytes. The receptors come from a boy under two years old with a congenital heart defect.

The chain is built from TRBV6-6 and TRBJ2-3, with D perhaps TRBD1 (5 bases). The germline gives CDR1 MNHNY, CDR2 SVGAGI (reference sequence). The CDR3 contains 15 residues. V shed 3 bases and J shed 2 bases, with 12 bases lying between them. Here the CDR3 DNA reads TGTGCCAGCAGTTATAGGGGTAGCAACACAGATACGCAGTATTTT. Translating it yields CASSYRGSNTDTQYF.

A word on this clone: At one boundary the junction diverges from the germline segment, which might be a read error. The V call is TRBV5-1, the J call TRBJ1-4; unclear D gene. The germline gives CDR1 SGHRS, CDR2 YFSETQ. This CDR3 region has 17 residues. CDR3 in amino acids: CASSFLYGVKANEKLFF. The CDR3 DNA is TGCGCCAGCAGCTTTCTGTACGGGGTGAAGGCTAACGAAAAACTGTTTTTT. Full variable domain (remainder filled in from reference TRBV5-1 and TRBJ1-4): KAGVTQTPRYLIKTRGQQVTLSCSPISGHRSVSWYQQTPGQGLQFLFEYFSETQRNKGNFPGRFSGRQFSNSRSEMNVSTLELGDSALYLCASSFLYGVKANEKLFFGSGTQLSVL.

The CDR3 here is CASSEVEVQPQHF. DNA for the CDR3: TGTGCCAGCAGTGAAGTTGAGGTTCAGCCCCAGCATTTT. The chain uses TRBV2 and TRBJ1-5; D not certain. The V gene lost 1 base and the J gene lost 6 bases, with 7 bases spanning the gap. Germline CDR1 is SNHLY and CDR2 is FYNNEI. The CDR3 length is 13 residues.

The CDR3 reads CASSDFYYEQYF. The CDR3 nucleotides are TGCGCCAGCAGTGATTTTTACTACGAGCAGTACTTC. The chain employs TRBV10-1 and TRBJ2-7; D unresolved. The CDR3 runs to 12 residues. Germline CDR1 reads WNHNN; CDR2 reads SYGVQD (reference sequence). Trimming shortened V by 3 bases and J by 3 bases, and 6 bases separated the two germline ends.

Only a few counts were recorded for this clone. This chain connects TRBV6-1 to TRBJ1-4; possible D gene TRBD1, 6 bases. V dropped 7 bases and J dropped 8 bases, with 14 bases sitting between them. Germline values: CDR1 MNHNS, CDR2 SASEGT. The CDR3 runs to 13 residues. In DNA form, the CDR3 reads TGTGCCAGCACGGGGGGGGCAGGCGAAAAACTGTTTTTT. Amino acids: CASTGGAGEKLFF.

The gene calls are TRBV28 and TRBJ2-7; 9 positions match TRBD1. CDR3 length: 15 amino acids. Germline-derived CDR1 and CDR2 are MDHEN and SYDVKM. V was pared by 6 bases and J by 2 bases, with 8 bases of the junction left unmatched. Written as DNA, the CDR3 is TGTGCCAGCAGCTGCCACCGGGACAGGGCCTACGAGCAGTACTTC. The encoded protein is CASSCHRDRAYEQYF.

The CDR3 is CASSAVDRGGEQYF. The CDR3 nucleotides read TGTGCCAGCAGCGCCGTGGACAGGGGCGGCGAGCAGTACTTC. The V call is TRBV11-3, the J call TRBJ2-7, with 9 bases matching TRBD1. The CDR3 runs 14 residues. CDR1 is SGHNT and CDR2 is YENEEA in the germline V gene. The V gene end was trimmed by 5 bases and the J gene end by 6 bases; junction bases not matched to a gene: 8.

The chain carries TRBV5-5 and TRBJ1-2, with TRBD1 as a possible D gene (6 bases). Per germline, CDR1 SGHKS and CDR2 YYEKEE (reference sequence). The CDR3 consists of 14 residues. The V gene lost 4 bases and the J gene lost 5 bases, with 15 bases spanning the gap. The CDR3 nucleotides read TGTGCCAGCAGCCCCGGGACACCCAGATATGGCTACACCTTC. This sequence encodes CASSPGTPRYGYTF.

The chain uses TRBV28 and TRBJ2-3; maybe TRBD1 (6 bases). This CDR3 region has 16 residues. CDR1 is MDHEN and CDR2 is SYDVKM in the germline V gene. V lost 3 bases, J lost 0 bases, and 13 bases lay in between. DNA for the CDR3: TGTGCCAGCAGTTTGAAGGGGGAGCCAAGCACAGATACGCAGTATTTT. This encodes CASSLKGEPSTDTQYF.

Only a few counts were recorded for this clone. The chain employs TRBV4-1 and TRBJ2-4; 8 bases line up with TRBD1. This CDR3 comprises 17 residues. The germline V gene encodes CDR1 MGHRA and CDR2 YSYEKL. With V trimmed by 1 base and J by 3 bases, 8 bases remained unmatched. This chain's CDR3 is CASSQGQRTGNKNIQYF. In DNA form, the CDR3 reads TGCGCCAGCAGCCAAGGACAAAGGACAGGGAACAAAAACATTCAGTACTTC.

This chain joins TRBV6-6 and TRBJ2-1; 11 nucleotides align to TRBD2. CDR1 is MNHNY, CDR2 SVGAGI, per germline (reference sequence). The CDR3 loop spans 16 amino acids. Germline trimming cut 0 bases from V and 7 bases from J; bases unmatched to any gene: 5. The CDR3 loop reads CASSYSFTSGRNEQFF. CDR3 DNA sequence: TGTGCCAGCAGTTACTCGTTTACTAGCGGGAGAAATGAGCAGTTCTTC.

CDR3 in amino acids: CASSLEVQLNTEAFF. For the CDR3, the DNA is TGTGCCAGCAGCTTAGAGGTACAGCTTAACACTGAAGCTTTCTTT. The chain carries TRBV11-1 and TRBJ1-1, with D unresolved. The germline CDR1 and CDR2 sequences are SGHAT and FQDESV (reference sequence). V was trimmed by 1 base and J by 2 bases, leaving 11 bases between them. This CDR3 region has 15 residues.

This clone showed up just a few times. CDR3 in amino acids: CASSLEGGREPSSGANVLTF. DNA for the CDR3: TGTGCCAGCAGTTTAGAGGGGGGGCGGGAGCCCAGCTCTGGGGCCAACGTCCTGACTTTC. This chain joins TRBV28 and TRBJ2-6, with D possibly being TRBD2 (7 bases). The germline V and J ends were trimmed by 2 bases and 0 bases, with 20 bases remaining between them. Germline V gives CDR1 MDHEN, CDR2 SYDVKM. The CDR3 length is 20 residues.

This chain joins TRBV5-1 and TRBJ1-1, with 7 bases that match TRBD1. Germline V gene data show CDR1 as SGHRS and CDR2 as YFSETQ. CDR3 length: 23 residues. After removal of 0 bases from V and 0 bases from J, the junction contained 26 bases not matched to a gene. CDR3 DNA: TGCGCCAGCAGCTTGGGTTCACGCACAGGGGCCGCAGGCCGTGTGGAGATGAACACTGAAGCTTTCTTT. Residues: CASSLGSRTGAAGRVEMNTEAFF.

The rearrangement joins TRBV9 to TRBJ2-6; D is perhaps TRBD2 (6 bases). The CDR3 is made up of 18 amino acids. Trimming took 4 bases from V and 1 from J, leaving 18 bases between them. Per germline, CDR1 SGDLS and CDR2 YYNGEE. This CDR3 is CASSKEGRDGSGANVLTF. CDR3 nucleotides: TGTGCCAGCAGCAAAGAGGGGCGGGATGGATCTGGGGCCAACGTCCTGACTTTC.

V and J are TRBV29-1 and TRBJ2-3, with TRBD2 matching 7 bases. The V and J ends lost 0 bases and 1 base, in that order; junction bases with no gene match: 7. The CDR3 has 16 residues. CDR1 is SQVTM, CDR2 ANQGSEA, per germline. Here the CDR3 reads CSVEDPGSGCTDTQYF. The CDR3 region has the DNA TGCAGCGTTGAAGACCCCGGTAGCGGGTGCACAGATACGCAGTATTTT.

J is TRBJ2-4 and V is TRBV4-1; 8 bases agree with TRBD2. The CDR3 length is 17 residues. Germline CDR1 MGHRA, CDR2 YSYEKL. With 3 bases clipped from V and 9 bases from J, the junction kept 16 bases outside the gene matches. The CDR3 region has the DNA TGCGCCAGCAGCCATGCTGTTGCGGGAGGCCCCCCGGGCATTCAGTACTTC. This codes for CASSHAVAGGPPGIQYF.

CDR3 loop: CATSRVGRQGNTGNTIYF. The CDR3 region has the DNA TGTGCCACCAGCAGAGTCGGCCGACAGGGAAACACTGGAAACACCATATATTTT. This chain links TRBV15 with TRBJ1-3; 7 positions match TRBD1. The CDR3 has 18 residues. J was trimmed by 2 bases and V by 1 base; bases with no gene match: 11. The germline CDR1 and CDR2 sequences are LNHNV and YYDKDF (reference sequence).

The V call is TRBV25-1, the J call TRBJ1-1, with D tentatively TRBD1 (6 bases). The CDR3 spans 16 residues. Germline V lookup: CDR1 MGHDK, CDR2 SYGVNS. Trimming removed 2 bases from V and 5 bases from J, with 18 bases in between. CDR3 in amino acids: CASSERARGKRTEAFF. For the CDR3, the DNA is TGTGCCAGCAGTGAACGGGCCAGGGGAAAGAGGACTGAAGCTTTCTTT.

The V call is TRBV7-3, the J call TRBJ2-1, with D perhaps matching TRBD2 (6 bases). CDR3 length: 14 amino acids. In germline, CDR1 is SGHTA, CDR2 FQGTGA. The V gene lost 2 bases and the J gene lost 9 bases, with 14 bases spanning the gap. The CDR3 reads CASSLQGLSSEQFF. The CDR3 nucleotides read TGTGCCAGCAGCTTACAAGGACTATCTTCTGAGCAGTTCTTC.

A word on this clone: Germline is not matched at one junction end, which may reflect a read error. The chain joins TRBV5-8 to TRBJ2-7, with 9 bases aligning to TRBD2. The V gene's germline CDR1 is SGHTS and CDR2 YDEGEE. CDR3 length: 14 amino acids. Written as DNA, the CDR3 is TGTGCCGGCAGCTTGGAGCGGGGGGCCTCAGAGCAGTACTTC. Its translation is CAGSLERGASEQYF.